This T cell receptor beta chain was sequenced in a study of OX40 agonist ivuxolimab in advanced cancers. A note on this clone: Antigen specificity is unknown.

Sequencing was performed with immunoSEQ multiplex PCR; in TCRdb, only in-frame clones are kept and a portion is missing. The sample carries about 17,000 clones, roughly 91% recorded once. Germline V CDR1 and CDR2: MNHEY, SVGAGI. V lost 6 bases and J lost 5; bases outside the gene matches: 6. The CDR3 covers 13 residues. General study findings and limits: Some nonresponders likewise displayed low normalized T-cell clonal expansion. With doses of 0.1-3.0 mg/kg, partial responders showed among the lowest clonal expansion. The average count of expanded clones was higher among CD8+ T cells than among CD4+.

Autoimmune disease history or systemic immunosuppression was exclusionary. V and J are TRBV6-5 and TRBJ1-2; 7 positions match TRBD1. The clonotype was recovered from an adult with an advanced solid tumor such as melanoma, head and neck, liver or kidney cancer. The specimen comprised CD4+ or CD8+ T cells sorted from blood, sampled in a trial of the OX40 agonist ivuxolimab. The CDR3 bases are TGTGCCAGCAGAGCGGGACAGAAGTATGGCTACACCTTC. This gives the protein CASRAGQKYGYTF.